This T cell receptor beta chain was found in a study of chemoradiotherapy in HPV16-positive cancers. Looking at the study overall: Candidate HPV-specific clones and shared TCR motifs came from two HPV16-positive patients.

This clone has just one count. Its target is unknown. General study points: Functional assays defining HPV-specific T cells used only two HPV16-positive patients. During treatment, candidate HPV-specific clones and E7-related motifs expanded in tumor.

The germline CDR1 and CDR2 sequences are WNHNN and SYGVQD (reference sequence). V shed 1 base and J shed 6 bases, with 11 bases lying between them. The CDR3 loop spans 14 amino acids. Method: immunoSEQ multiplex PCR; TCRdb's copy keeps in-frame clones and lacks some. The sample lists just under 2,000 clones, about 82% seen once, with about 9.7% in the top ten. Over chemoradiotherapy, repertoires were sampled more than once. The clonotype comes from a human donor with HPV-associated anogenital cancer. This sequence joins TRBV10-1 and TRBJ2-3, with unresolved D. The specimen was tumor tissue, collected from a patient who underwent chemoradiotherapy. The CDR3 is CASSEYDLADTQYF. The CDR3 DNA reads as TGCGCCAGCAGTGAGTACGATCTGGCGGATACGCAGTATTTT.